This T cell receptor (beta chain) was sequenced for a study of blood T cell repertoires in COVID-19. Authors' methods: How many nucleated cells were present was estimated from reference gene primer amplification. The data were produced by immunoSEQ multiplex PCR, yet TCRdb's version contains in-frame clones alone and is incomplete. The V and J calls and clone size are taken from that table; D and trimming were inferred from the DNA. The table records about 190,000 clones, less than 90% of them present only once. The CDR3 is made up of 13 amino acids. After removal of 0 bases from V and 5 bases from J, the junction contained 0 bases not matched to a gene. Germline CDR1 is SGHDT and CDR2 is YYEEEE.

The rearrangement joins TRBV5-6 to TRBJ1-2; 8 bases are a match to TRBD1. Input material: PBMCs or T cells enriched from blood (not recorded which). The TCR sequence derives from a woman aged 25-40 years who had been exposed to COVID-19. The CDR3 loop reads CASSLGTGYGYTF. The CDR3 DNA reads as TGTGCCAGCAGCTTGGGGACAGGGTATGGCTACACCTTC. Full variable domain (remainder filled in from reference TRBV5-6 and TRBJ1-2): DAGVTQSPTHLIKTRGQQVTLRCSPKSGHDTVSWYQQALGQGPQFIFQYYEEEERQRGNFPDRFSGHQFPNYSSELNVNALLLGDSALYLCASSLGTGYGYTFGSGTRLTVV.